The present T cell receptor (beta chain) was sequenced within a study of CD8+ T cells in alopecia areata. A word on this clone: What it binds is not known.

Study results and caveats: Clarity of TCR sharing across patients fell short of that in mice, possibly HLA-related.

Stated treatment: oral pan-JAK inhibitor, 5-10 mg twice daily. Sampling of alopecia areata patients yielded lesional scalp punch biopsies as well as peripheral blood. After isolation, RNA underwent reverse transcription to generate cDNA as the sequencing template. The protocol was immunoSEQ multiplex PCR, while the TCRdb copy is restricted to in-frame clones and leaves out a portion. Seen here are fewer than 350,000 clones, roughly 60% observed once, and the top ten hold 1.8%. This CDR3 is built from 15 residues. CDR1 and CDR2 (germline): MGHRA, YSYEKL. V shed 2 bases and J shed 4 bases, with 14 bases lying between them.

The specimen was CD4+ T cells sorted from blood, collected at week 24, from a patient treated with tofacitinib. V and J are TRBV4-1 and TRBJ1-2, with TRBD1 as a possible D gene (5 bases). The TCR sequence derives from a human donor with alopecia areata. The CDR3: CASSQLREAPYGYTF. The CDR3, as DNA: TGCGCCAGCAGCCAACTCAGGGAGGCTCCCTATGGCTACACCTTC.